Sequencing of this TCR beta chain was carried out in a study of cytomegalovirus exposure and HLA in healthy donors. Study-wide results and caveats: Follow-up analysis later connected one missense variant in DCLRE1C with trimming of TCR beta V- and J-genes. Presence/absence analyses assumed roughly uniform sequencing depth across donors, which may not hold. Earlier analysis looked at TCR beta V segments, and most were productive about 87% or about 30% of the time.

The CDR3 runs to 14 residues. Looked up from germline, CDR1 is MNHNY and CDR2 is SVGAGI (reference sequence). V dropped 6 bases and J dropped 6; count of bases not matched to a gene: 6. All the people who gave samples were healthy bone marrow donors. Concerning this clone itself: Its antigen is as yet unknown.

The PCR made use of 60 Vbeta and 13 Jbeta primers. This table comes from immunoSEQ multiplex PCR, and its TCRdb copy is limited to in-frame clones, with some not included. This repertoire shows 90,000 to 120,000 clones, roughly 75% found once; its top ten account for 1.5% to 2%. This TCR was sampled from a middle-aged woman in good health and CMV-seronegative. Specimen: PBMCs. The chain has TRBV6-6 and TRBJ2-1, with 9 bases fitting TRBD1. CDR3 amino acids: CASSLQGAGNEQFF. The CDR3 bases are TGTGCCAGCAGCCTACAGGGGGCGGGCAATGAGCAGTTCTTC.